Listed below are T cell receptor beta chains from one sample, sequenced in a study of shared clonotypes between healthy human individuals. TCRdb's copy holds only in-frame clones and misses some; the assay was immunoSEQ multiplex PCR. The repertoire holds a few million clones, with roughly 92% as singletons. Sequencing input: naive CD4+ T cells from PBMCs. These receptors all stem from a man between 18 and 35 years old in good health. Some clones in this sample may be carry-over from other donors' samples. CDR3s include the opening cysteine and the closing phenylalanine or tryptophan. The D gene is left open where the match is weak. Expanded clones get a size class; other rows say once, few or many, or leave the size out.

DNA: TGTGCCAGCACCCTGTCTAAAGGCACTGAAGCTTTCTTT
CDR3: CASTLSKGTEAFF
D: -
length: 13
size: once
V: TRBV7-8
J: TRBJ1-1

DNA: TGTGCCTCCAAACTGACCTTGACGAACACCGGGGAGCTGTTTTTT
CDR3: CASKLTLTNTGELFF
D: -
length: 15
size: -
V: TRBV2
J: TRBJ2-2

DNA: TGTGCCAGCAGCTTGATTGGACTAGCGGATTGGCGGGGGACCCAGTACTTC
CDR3: CASSLIGLADWRGTQYF
D: TRBD2
length: 17
size: -
V: TRBV5-6
J: TRBJ2-5

DNA: TGTGCCAGCAGCGGCGGGACGGACCACACCGGGGAGCTGTTTTTT
CDR3: CASSGGTDHTGELFF
D: -
length: 15
size: -
V: TRBV9
J: TRBJ2-2

DNA: TGTGCCAGCAGTGAAAGGCGGGAGACCCAGTACTTC
CDR3: CASSERRETQYF
D: -
length: 12
size: -
V: TRBV2
J: TRBJ2-5

DNA: TGTGCCAGCAGCCAAGAGCCTAGCAATGAGCAGTTCTTC
CDR3: CASSQEPSNEQFF
D: -
length: 13
size: -
V: TRBV4-2
J: TRBJ2-1

DNA: TGTGCCAGCTCACCCTTGACGGATCCCTACGAGCAGTACTTC
CDR3: CASSPLTDPYEQYF
D: -
length: 14
size: -
V: TRBV18
J: TRBJ2-7

DNA: TGTGCCAGCTCACCGGACAGCTCCTACGAGCAGTACTTC
CDR3: CASSPDSSYEQYF
D: -
length: 13
size: -
V: TRBV18
J: TRBJ2-7

DNA: TGTGCCAGCAGCTCCCGAACGTCCAGGGGAGTGGAGTACGAGCAGTACTTC
CDR3: CASSSRTSRGVEYEQYF
D: -
length: 17
size: -
V: TRBV11-2
J: TRBJ2-7

DNA: TGTGCCAGCAGCTTTGTTGGACTAGCGGGAGTTAGTTCCTACGAGCAGTACTTC
CDR3: CASSFVGLAGVSSYEQYF
D: -
length: 18
size: -
V: TRBV12-1
J: TRBJ2-7